Detailed here is one T cell receptor beta chain. The sample originates from a study of blood T cell repertoires in COVID-19. Study summary: Sample material is recorded as cDNA or gDNA derived from T cells, B-cell-depleted T cells, or PBMCs.

Profiled with immunoSEQ multiplex PCR; TCRdb holds only in-frame clones, not every one. The data hold about 220,000 clones, with about 88% observed a single time. The germline V gene has CDR1 SNHLY and CDR2 FYNNEI. The CDR3 is 14 residues long. Sequencing was performed on peripheral blood. The receptor comes from a man aged 40-49 years with active or convalescent COVID-19. The J gene is TRBJ2-2, the V gene TRBV2; tentative D call: TRBD2 (5 bases). The CDR3 DNA sequence: TGTGCGAAGCAGGCGGGCACGAACACCGGGGAGCTGTTTTTT. Protein sequence: CAKQAGTNTGELFF.